This T cell receptor beta chain came from a study of shared clonotypes between healthy human individuals. Naive CD8 cells comprised CD45RO-negative, CCR7-positively selected cells, excluding terminally differentiated effector memory CD45RA+ cells. In regard to this clone: Its antigen is unknown.

Here immunoSEQ multiplex PCR was the method, and the copy in TCRdb shows in-frame clones only, minus some. The sample shows some 2 million clones, about 95% of them seen only once. The ends were cut back, 2 bases at V and 4 bases at J, with 11 bases in the middle. This CDR3 has 14 amino acids. The germline V gene encodes CDR1 MNHEY and CDR2 SVGAGI. Study conclusions and caveats: Rarefaction indicated that sorted-subset sequencing remained incomplete although depth was large. Generally, naive subsets came out with larger estimated richness than memory subsets.

This chain joins TRBV6-5 and TRBJ1-1; tentative D call: TRBD1 (6 bases). Specimen: naive CD8+ T cells sorted from blood. The TCR originated in a man between 18 and 35 years old in good health. Written as DNA, the CDR3 is TGTGCCAGCAGTTACACCGGGACAAGCACTGAAGCTTTCTTT. It specifies CASSYTGTSTEAFF.